A single sample is the source of the 9 T cell receptor beta chains below, sequenced in a study of blood T cell repertoires in COVID-19. The method was immunoSEQ multiplex PCR; TCRdb's version includes in-frame clones alone and lacks a portion of them. Among roughly 430,000 clones listed, over 75% were seen once. Material: PBMCs or T cells enriched from blood (not recorded which). The origin of the receptors is a woman aged 18-30 years who had been exposed to COVID-19.

The V gene is TRBV7-8, the J gene TRBJ2-7; TRBD1 matches at 9 bases. The CDR3 is 14 residues long. V lost 5 bases, J lost 5 bases, and 7 bases stayed unmatched. Per germline, CDR1 SGHVS and CDR2 FQNEAQ. CDR3 region: CASSARQGENEQYF. CDR3 coding DNA: TGTGCCAGCAGCGCCAGACAGGGGGAAAACGAGCAGTACTTC.

V gene TRBV6-5 combines with J gene TRBJ2-7; possible D gene TRBD2, 6 bases. CDR1 and CDR2 (germline): MNHEY, SVGAGI. V lost 6 bases and J lost 0, with 15 bases in between. The CDR3 runs to 15 residues. The CDR3 DNA follows: TGTGCCAGCAGCCGGGGACTGAAGAGCTCCTACGAGCAGTACTTC. It encodes CASSRGLKSSYEQYF.

The chain carries TRBV25-1 and TRBJ2-1; possibly TRBD2 for D (7 bases). Trimming removed 2 bases from V and 0 bases from J, with 14 bases in between. CDR3 length: 17 residues. The germline V gene has CDR1 MGHDK and CDR2 SYGVNS. CDR3 protein: CASSEGGAEGSYNEQFF. CDR3 in DNA: TGTGCCAGCAGTGAAGGGGGGGCGGAAGGCTCCTACAATGAGCAGTTCTTC.

V and J are TRBV7-2 and TRBJ2-1; TRBD1 might be the D (5 bases). The ends were cut back, 5 bases at V and 2 bases at J, with 13 bases in the middle. In germline, CDR1 is SGHTA, CDR2 FQGNSA. This CDR3 contains 15 residues. CDR3 nucleotides: TGTGCCAGCAGCCCCCGACAGCGAGCCTACAATGAGCAGTTCTTC. Its protein product is CASSPRQRAYNEQFF. Variable domain in full (rest from reference TRBV7-2 and TRBJ2-1): GAGVSQSPSNKVTEKGKDVELRCDPISGHTALYWYRQSLGQGLEFLIYFQGNSAPDKSGLPSDRFSAERTGGSVSTLTIQRTQQEDSAVYLCASSPRQRAYNEQFFGPGTRLTVL.

This chain uses TRBV5-1 with TRBJ1-3, with D maybe TRBD1 (6 bases). This CDR3 contains 17 residues. Germline V gene data show CDR1 as SGHRS and CDR2 as YFSETQ. V was clipped by 0 bases and J by 0 bases, with 13 bases between them. In nucleotides, the CDR3 is TGCGCCAGCAGCTTGGGGCCAAGGGGGATCTCTGGAAACACCATATATTTT. Translated, it gives CASSLGPRGISGNTIYF.

The rearrangement links TRBV2 to TRBJ2-5, with 13 positions matching TRBD2. The CDR3 runs 15 residues. With V trimmed by 6 bases and J by 7 bases, 8 bases remained unmatched. The germline V gene encodes CDR1 SNHLY and CDR2 FYNNEI. The CDR3 spells CASSLGTSGMGTQYF. The DNA of the CDR3 is TGTGCCAGCAGCCTCGGGACTAGCGGGATGGGGACCCAGTACTTC.

This chain uses TRBV25-1 with TRBJ2-1; D unresolved. Per the germline V gene, CDR1 is MGHDK and CDR2 is SYGVNS. The CDR3 runs 10 residues. The ends were cut back, 10 bases at V and 4 bases at J, with 5 bases in the middle. CDR3 sequence reads: CATLYNEQFF. CDR3 bases: TGTGCCACCCTGTACAATGAGCAGTTCTTC.

The chain joins TRBV7-9 to TRBJ2-7, with TRBD1 matching 10 bases. The CDR3 covers 15 residues. Germline CDR1 and CDR2: SEHNR and FQNEAQ (reference sequence). V lost 5 bases and J lost 2; bases outside the gene matches: 6. The CDR3, as DNA: TGTGCCAGCAGCCCCCGGGACAGGGGCCCCTACGAGCAGTACTTC. It codes for CASSPRDRGPYEQYF.

The rearrangement joins TRBV28 to TRBJ1-1, with D perhaps TRBD1 (6 bases). V lost 3 bases and J lost 1, with 15 bases in between. This CDR3 region has 16 residues. CDR1 MDHEN and CDR2 SYDVKM come from the germline V gene. The CDR3 DNA reads TGTGCCAGCAGTTTCCCCGAGACAGGCCAGAACACTGAAGCTTTCTTT. This gives the protein CASSFPETGQNTEAFF. Together with reference TRBV28 and TRBJ1-1, the CDR3 gives the full variable domain: DVKVTQSSRYLVKRTGEKVFLECVQDMDHENMFWYRQDPGLGLRLIYFSYDVKMKEKGDIPEGYSVSREKKERFSLILESASTNQTSMYLCASSFPETGQNTEAFFGQGTRLTVV.